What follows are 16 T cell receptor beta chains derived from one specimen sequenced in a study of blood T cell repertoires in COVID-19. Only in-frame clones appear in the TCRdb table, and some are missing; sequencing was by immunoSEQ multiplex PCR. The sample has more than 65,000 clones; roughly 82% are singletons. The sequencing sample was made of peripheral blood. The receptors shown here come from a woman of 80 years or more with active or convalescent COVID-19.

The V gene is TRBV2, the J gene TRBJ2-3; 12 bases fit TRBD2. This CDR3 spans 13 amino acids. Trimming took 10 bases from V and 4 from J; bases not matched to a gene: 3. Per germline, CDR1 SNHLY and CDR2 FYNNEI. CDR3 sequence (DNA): TGTGCCAACGGACTAGCGGGGCCAGATACGCAGTATTTT. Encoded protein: CANGLAGPDTQYF. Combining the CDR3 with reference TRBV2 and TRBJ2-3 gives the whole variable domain EPEVTQTPSHQVTQMGQEVILRCVPISNHLYFYWYRQILGQKVEFLVSFYNNEISEKSEIFDDQFSVERPDGSNFTLKIRSTKLEDSAMYFCANGLAGPDTQYFGPGTRLTVL.

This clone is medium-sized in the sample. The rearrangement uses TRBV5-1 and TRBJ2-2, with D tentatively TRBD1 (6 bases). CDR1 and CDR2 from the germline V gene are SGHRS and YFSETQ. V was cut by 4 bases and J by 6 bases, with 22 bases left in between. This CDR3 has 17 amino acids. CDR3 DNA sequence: TGCGCCAGCAGCCCGCGACCGGGACACTCGGACGCCGGGGAGCTGTTTTTT. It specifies CASSPRPGHSDAGELFF.

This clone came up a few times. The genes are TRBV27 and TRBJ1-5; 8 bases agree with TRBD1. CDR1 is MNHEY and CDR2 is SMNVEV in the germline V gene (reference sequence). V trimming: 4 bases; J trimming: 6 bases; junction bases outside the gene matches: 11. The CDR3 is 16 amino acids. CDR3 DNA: TGTGCCAGCAGTTCCCTACCTGACAGGGGTGGTCAGCCCCAGCATTTT. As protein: CASSSLPDRGGQPQHF.

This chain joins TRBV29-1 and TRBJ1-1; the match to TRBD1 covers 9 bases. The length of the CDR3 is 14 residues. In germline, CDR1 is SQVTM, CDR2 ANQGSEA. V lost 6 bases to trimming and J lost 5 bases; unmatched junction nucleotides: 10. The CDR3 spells CSVKTGGSRTEAFF. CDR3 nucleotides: TGCAGCGTAAAAACAGGGGGCTCGCGGACTGAAGCTTTCTTT.

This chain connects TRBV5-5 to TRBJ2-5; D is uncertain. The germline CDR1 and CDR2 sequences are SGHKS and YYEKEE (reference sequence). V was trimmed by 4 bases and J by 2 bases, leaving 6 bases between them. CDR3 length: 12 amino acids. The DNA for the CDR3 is TGTGCCAGCAGCAAATTACAAGAGACCCAGTACTTC. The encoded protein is CASSKLQETQYF.

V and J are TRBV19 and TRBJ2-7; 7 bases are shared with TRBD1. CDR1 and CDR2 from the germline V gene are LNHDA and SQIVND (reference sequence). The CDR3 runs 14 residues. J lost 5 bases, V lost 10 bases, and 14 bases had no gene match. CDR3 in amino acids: CATNRGLVGDEQYF. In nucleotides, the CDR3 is TGTGCCACTAACAGGGGATTAGTCGGCGACGAGCAGTACTTC.

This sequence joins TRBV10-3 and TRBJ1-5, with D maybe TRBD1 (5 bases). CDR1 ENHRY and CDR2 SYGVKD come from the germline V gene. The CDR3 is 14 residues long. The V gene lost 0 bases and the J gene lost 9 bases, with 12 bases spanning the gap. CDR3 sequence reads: CAISESRQPGPQHF. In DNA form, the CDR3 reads TGTGCCATCAGTGAGTCGCGACAGCCGGGGCCCCAGCATTTT.

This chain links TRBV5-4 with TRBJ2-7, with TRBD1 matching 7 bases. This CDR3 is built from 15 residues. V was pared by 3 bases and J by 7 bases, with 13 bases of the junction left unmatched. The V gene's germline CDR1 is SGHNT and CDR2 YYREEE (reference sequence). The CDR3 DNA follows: TGTGCCAGCAGCTGGCAAACCGGGACAGAGGGGGAGCAGTACTTC. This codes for CASSWQTGTEGEQYF.

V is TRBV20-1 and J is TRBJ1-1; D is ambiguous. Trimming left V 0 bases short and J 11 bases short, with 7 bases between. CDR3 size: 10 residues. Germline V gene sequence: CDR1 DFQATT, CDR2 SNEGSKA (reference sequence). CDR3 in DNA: TGCAGTGCTAGAGATGAGATCGCTTTCTTT. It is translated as CSARDEIAFF.

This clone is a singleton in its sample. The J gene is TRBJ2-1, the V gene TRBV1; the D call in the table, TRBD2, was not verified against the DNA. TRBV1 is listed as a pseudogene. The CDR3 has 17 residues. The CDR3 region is CTSSPDLTSGDYNEQFF. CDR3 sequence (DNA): TGCACCAGCAGCCCAGACCTGACTAGCGGGGACTACAATGAGCAGTTCTTC.

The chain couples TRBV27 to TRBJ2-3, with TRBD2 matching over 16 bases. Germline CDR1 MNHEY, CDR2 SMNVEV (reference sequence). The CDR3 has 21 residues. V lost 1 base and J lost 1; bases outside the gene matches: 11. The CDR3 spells CASSLWGRGLAGGRRTDTQYF. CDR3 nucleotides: TGTGCCAGCAGTTTATGGGGCCGGGGACTAGCGGGGGGGCGGCGCACAGATACGCAGTATTTT.

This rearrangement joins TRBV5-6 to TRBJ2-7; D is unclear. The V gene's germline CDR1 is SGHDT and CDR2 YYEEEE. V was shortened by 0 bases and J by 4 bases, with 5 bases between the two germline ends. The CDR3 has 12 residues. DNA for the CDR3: TGTGCCAGCAGCTTGGATCGGTACGAGCAGTACTTC. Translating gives CASSLDRYEQYF.

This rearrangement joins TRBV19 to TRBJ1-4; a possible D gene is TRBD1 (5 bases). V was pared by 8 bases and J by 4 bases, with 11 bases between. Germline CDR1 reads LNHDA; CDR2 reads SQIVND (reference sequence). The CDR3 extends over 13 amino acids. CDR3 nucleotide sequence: TGTGCCAGTCGTGACAGCTATAATGAAAAACTGTTTTTT. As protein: CASRDSYNEKLFF.

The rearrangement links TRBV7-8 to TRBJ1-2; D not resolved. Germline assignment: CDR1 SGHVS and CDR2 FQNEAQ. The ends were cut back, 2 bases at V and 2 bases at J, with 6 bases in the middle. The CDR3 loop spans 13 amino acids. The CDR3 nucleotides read TGTGCCAGCAGCTTAATGGAGAACTATGGCTACACCTTC. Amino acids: CASSLMENYGYTF.

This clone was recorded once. The CDR3 DNA follows: TGTGCCAGCAGCGTAGCCGCCCTGAGGGACACTGAAGCTTTCTTT. It codes for CASSVAALRDTEAFF. The V gene is TRBV9, the J gene TRBJ1-1; no firm D call. This CDR3 has 15 residues. V was shortened by 0 bases and J by 3 bases, with 12 bases between the two germline ends. The germline V gene has CDR1 SGDLS and CDR2 YYNGEE.

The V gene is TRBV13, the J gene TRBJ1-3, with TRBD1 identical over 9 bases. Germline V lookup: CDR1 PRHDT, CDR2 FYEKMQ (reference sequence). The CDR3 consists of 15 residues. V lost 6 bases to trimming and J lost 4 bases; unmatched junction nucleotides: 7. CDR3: CASRADRGYGNTIYF. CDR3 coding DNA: TGTGCCAGCAGAGCTGACAGGGGGTACGGAAACACCATATATTTT.